Each of the 10 T cell receptor beta chains below was sequenced from the same sample in a study of T-cell reconstitution after alpha-beta-depleted transplantation in children. A TCRbeta library incorporating unique molecular identifiers was prepared. TCRdb re-called the PCR reads with MiXCR, one entry per CDR3 protein. Here the sample spans some 340,000 distinct CDR3 sequences, 10% being singletons. This specimen consisted of PBMCs from the stem cell graft donor, obtained from the stem cell graft. These receptors all come from a human donor who donated a stem cell graft to a child with acute lymphoblastic leukemia.

The J gene is TRBJ1-4, the V gene TRBV20-1; a weak D match, TRBD1 (5 bases). Germline V gene data show CDR1 as DFQATT and CDR2 as SNEGSKA (reference sequence). Trimming took 3 bases from V and 8 from J, leaving 16 bases between them. This CDR3 region has 14 residues. The CDR3 spells CSASDPGRDEKLFF. CDR3 DNA: TGCAGTGCTAGTGATCCAGGGAGGGACGAAAAACTGTTTTTT.

This chain joins TRBV7-2 and TRBJ2-4, with D perhaps assigned TRBD1 or TRBD2 (5 bases each). This CDR3 spans 15 amino acids. The V gene lost 1 base and the J gene lost 6 bases, with 13 bases spanning the gap. Germline values: CDR1 SGHTA, CDR2 FQGNSA. In nucleotides, the CDR3 is TGTGCCAGCAGCTTAGTCCAGGGCAGCGGAAACATTCAGTACTTC. It codes for CASSLVQGSGNIQYF.

Worth noting for this clonotype: Mismatch with germline at one junction end may stem from a read error. The genes are TRBV6-1 and TRBJ2-1; 10 nucleotides align to TRBD2. Germline CDR1 MNHNS, CDR2 SASEGT. This CDR3 region has 14 residues. CDR3 DNA: TGTGCCAGCAGCGGGACTAGCGAAAACAATGACCAGTTCTTC. Protein product: CASSGTSENNDQFF.

This chain uses TRBV28 with TRBJ2-7; D is possibly TRBD2 (5 bases). Trimming left V 2 bases short and J 7 bases short, with 12 bases between. The V gene's germline CDR1 is MDHEN and CDR2 SYDVKM. The CDR3 is 13 residues long. CDR3: CASSLARPGEQYF. In DNA form, the CDR3 reads TGTGCCAGCAGTTTAGCTCGGCCGGGAGAGCAGTACTTC.

The chain combines TRBV20-1 with TRBJ2-1; D may correspond to TRBD1 or TRBD2 (5 bases each). V was shortened by 6 bases and J by 9 bases, with 15 bases between the two germline ends. Per germline, CDR1 DFQATT and CDR2 SNEGSKA (reference sequence). CDR3 length: 12 amino acids. The CDR3 DNA follows: TGCAGTGCCCATTCGTGGGACCTTGAGCAGTTCTTC. Translation: CSAHSWDLEQFF.

This clonotype was seen only a few times. The gene calls are TRBV12-3 or TRBV12-4 and TRBJ1-4, with D maybe TRBD1 (6 bases). V lost 7 bases, J lost 4 bases, and 16 bases lay in between. The CDR3 has 15 amino acids. The CDR3 is CASNNKGGSNEKLFF. DNA for the CDR3: TGTGCCAGCAATAACAAGGGGGGCAGTAATGAAAAACTGTTTTTT.

This clonotype was counted once. The rearrangement uses TRBV11-3 and TRBJ2-2; TRBD2 matches 7 bases. Germline V gives CDR1 SGHNT, CDR2 YENEEA. This CDR3 has 14 amino acids. V lost 5 bases to trimming and J lost 6 bases; unmatched junction nucleotides: 6. The CDR3, as DNA: TGTGCCAGCAGCCGTCGGGGGGAAGCCGGGGAGCTGTTTTTT. Translating gives CASSRRGEAGELFF.

CDR3 coding DNA: TGTGCTAGTGGTTTGAGGGGGACAGGGGGGGTCGCCTACGAGCAGTACTTC. Its translation: CASGLRGTGGVAYEQYF. The chain recombines TRBV12-5 with TRBJ2-7; TRBD1 agrees at 11 bases. The ends lost 2 bases at V and 2 bases at J; junction bases unmatched: 8. Per germline, CDR1 LGHNT and CDR2 FRNRAP. This CDR3 region has 17 residues.

The sample holds many counts of this clonotype. The genes are TRBV29-1 and TRBJ2-5; a weak D match, TRBD2 (7 bases). Deletions cut 7 bases from V and 4 bases from J, with 10 bases between. The CDR3 spans 11 residues. CDR1 and CDR2 from the germline V gene are SQVTM and ANQGSEA. CDR3 in DNA: TGCAGCGGGGGGGGCCGAGAGACCCAGTACTTC. Its protein product is CSGGGRETQYF.

The V call is TRBV27, the J call TRBJ2-1; D unresolved. The CDR3 is 12 amino acids. Trimming pared 5 bases from V and 7 bases from J, leaving 9 bases between. Germline CDR1 is MNHEY and CDR2 is SMNVEV (reference sequence). DNA of the CDR3: TGTGCCAGCAGTAGGGTTAGAAATGAGCAGTTCTTC. Its translation is CASSRVRNEQFF.